Presented here are 28 T cell receptor beta chains from one specimen sequenced in a study of PD-1 blockade in mismatch repair-deficient tumors. The assay was immunoSEQ multiplex PCR, and TCRdb's table has in-frame clones only and misses some. Of tens of thousands of clones listed, about 82% are singletons. The sequences come from peripheral blood, collected 44 weeks after starting pembrolizumab. These receptors came from an adult with mismatch repair-deficient cancer.

This clone is a singleton in its sample. The chain is built from TRBV11-2 and TRBJ2-7; possibly TRBD1 for D (5 bases). CDR3 length: 12 amino acids. V was clipped by 4 bases and J by 5 bases, with 9 bases between them. CDR1 and CDR2 (germline): SGHAT, FQNNGV. This CDR3 reads CASSSGHHEQYF. As DNA, the CDR3 is TGTGCCAGCAGCTCCGGACATCACGAGCAGTACTTC.

The rearrangement uses TRBV7-8 and TRBJ1-1; 8 bases line up with TRBD1. The germline CDR1 and CDR2 sequences are SGHVS and FQNEAQ. Trimming cost V 5 bases and J 6 bases; bases outside gene matches: 11. The CDR3 covers 15 residues. DNA for the CDR3: TGTGCCAGCAGCAGATTGACAGGGGAGATGCCTGAAGCTTTCTTT. Protein product: CASSRLTGEMPEAFF.

The genes are TRBV6-5 and TRBJ2-7; no clear D gene. CDR1 and CDR2 (germline): MNHEY, SVGAGI. The CDR3 length is 12 residues. The V end was cut by 4 bases, the J end by 5 bases, with 9 bases between. The CDR3 reads CASSSDIHEQYF. CDR3 nucleotides: TGTGCCAGCAGTTCGGATATACACGAGCAGTACTTC.

The genes are TRBV7-6 and TRBJ2-7; 12 positions agree with TRBD2. The V and J ends lost 5 bases and 0 bases, in that order; junction bases with no gene match: 14. Germline loops: CDR1 SGHVS, CDR2 FNYEAQ. The CDR3 totals 19 residues. The CDR3 sequence: CASSPGLAGYSISSYEQYF. The DNA for the CDR3 is TGTGCCAGCAGCCCGGGACTAGCGGGTTACTCGATAAGCTCCTACGAGCAGTACTTC.

The chain recombines TRBV4-1 with TRBJ2-7, with TRBD2 as a possible D gene (5 bases). Trimming took off 1 base at V and 2 bases at J, with 9 bases between the two ends. The CDR3 is 14 residues long. The germline CDR1 and CDR2 sequences are MGHRA and YSYEKL. The DNA of the CDR3 is TGCGCCAGCAGCCAAGCTACTAGAGCCTACGAGCAGTACTTC. Amino acid sequence: CASSQATRAYEQYF.

The chain has TRBV7-9 and TRBJ1-1; a weak D match, TRBD1 (5 bases). V was cut by 1 base and J by 3 bases, with 6 bases left in between. CDR1 and CDR2 (germline): SEHNR, FQNEAQ (reference sequence). This CDR3 comprises 13 residues. CDR3 DNA: TGTGCCAGCAGCTTAGGAGGGGACACTGAAGCTTTCTTT. Its translation is CASSLGGDTEAFF.

V gene TRBV20-1 combines with J gene TRBJ2-3; D remains unclear. The V and J ends lost 8 bases and 7 bases respectively, with 7 bases between them. CDR3 length equals 9 residues. Germline lookup yields CDR1 DFQATT and CDR2 SNEGSKA (reference sequence). The CDR3 nucleotides read TGCAGTCCAGGCCATACGCAGTATTTT. Translation: CSPGHTQYF.

The gene calls are TRBV15 and TRBJ1-2, with D unclear. Per germline, CDR1 LNHNV and CDR2 YYDKDF (reference sequence). Trimming took off 2 bases at V and 4 bases at J, with 14 bases between the two ends. This CDR3 is built from 15 residues. CDR3 in DNA: TGTGCCACCAGCAGACGAGGCAGAGGGTCCTATGGCTACACCTTC. Amino acids: CATSRRGRGSYGYTF.

The chain employs TRBV7-9 and TRBJ2-2, with 8 positions matching TRBD2. Germline assignment: CDR1 SEHNR and CDR2 FQNEAQ (reference sequence). V dropped 3 bases and J dropped 3; count of bases not matched to a gene: 3. There are 15 residues in the CDR3. The CDR3 DNA reads TGTGCCAGCAGCTTTTCGACTAGCGACACCGGGGAGCTGTTTTTT. Translating it yields CASSFSTSDTGELFF.

This chain links TRBV15 with TRBJ2-7; 13 bases agree with TRBD2. The CDR3 is 16 amino acids. Germline CDR1 and CDR2: LNHNV and YYDKDF (reference sequence). V lost 1 base and J lost 7; bases outside the gene matches: 7. CDR3 DNA: TGTGCCACCAGCAGAGGAGGACTAGCGGGAGTAGGTGAGCAGTACTTC. As protein: CATSRGGLAGVGEQYF.

This chain uses TRBV19 with TRBJ2-1, with 7 nucleotides matching TRBD2. Per germline, CDR1 LNHDA and CDR2 SQIVND (reference sequence). V was pared by 3 bases and J by 8 bases, with 7 bases of the junction left unmatched. The CDR3 extends over 14 amino acids. CDR3 sequence: CASSIEGGHDEQFF. In nucleotides, the CDR3 is TGTGCCAGTAGTATCGAGGGAGGGCACGATGAGCAGTTCTTC.

The rearrangement uses TRBV7-2 and TRBJ2-1; TRBD2 is a possible D gene (6 bases). The germline gives CDR1 SGHTA, CDR2 FQGNSA. CDR3 length: 16 residues. V shed 5 bases and J shed 5 bases, with 19 bases lying between them. CDR3 sequence (DNA): TGTGCCAGCAGCCCCCCGGTGGGCGGGGCCCACAATGAGCAGTTCTTC. Protein product: CASSPPVGGAHNEQFF.

The DNA of the CDR3 is TGTGCCAGCAGTTCGGCCCCCCACAGCAGCGGGGAGACCCAGTACTTC. It codes for CASSSAPHSSGETQYF. The chain has TRBV5-4 and TRBJ2-5, with D possibly matching TRBD2 (6 bases). V was shortened by 5 bases and J by 5 bases, with 22 bases between the two germline ends. Germline values: CDR1 SGHNT, CDR2 YYREEE (reference sequence). The CDR3 has 16 amino acids.

This chain uses TRBV27 with TRBJ1-1; TRBD1 is a possible D gene (5 bases). Trimming cost V 6 bases and J 5 bases, with 13 bases left between them. CDR3 length equals 13 residues. Germline values: CDR1 MNHEY, CDR2 SMNVEV (reference sequence). In nucleotides, the CDR3 is TGTGCCAGCAGGGAGGGGATTGGGACTGAAGCTTTCTTT. It translates to CASREGIGTEAFF.

The chain carries TRBV4-1 and TRBJ1-2; D ambiguous. V lost 1 base and J 2 bases, leaving 11 bases between the germline ends. CDR3 size: 15 residues. The germline gives CDR1 MGHRA, CDR2 YSYEKL. CDR3 sequence (DNA): TGCGCCAGCAGCCAAGGGAGCTTACTGAACTATGGCTACACCTTC. Amino acid sequence: CASSQGSLLNYGYTF.

The CDR3 DNA is TGTGCCAGCAGCTCCCAGACTAGCGGGAGTAGAAACATTCAGTACTTC. Protein sequence: CASSSQTSGSRNIQYF. This rearrangement joins TRBV11-3 to TRBJ2-4; 12 bases line up with TRBD2. This CDR3 has 16 amino acids. V trimming: 4 bases; J trimming: 6 bases; junction bases outside the gene matches: 7. CDR1 is SGHNT and CDR2 is YENEEA in the germline V gene. Full variable domain (rest looked up from reference TRBV11-3 and TRBJ2-4): EAGVVQSPRYKIIEKKQPVAFWCNPISGHNTLYWYLQNLGQGPELLIRYENEEAVDDSQLPKDRFSAERLKGVDSTLKIQPAELGDSAVYLCASSSQTSGSRNIQYFGAGTRLSVL.

The chain has TRBV19 and TRBJ1-3; D unclear. In germline, CDR1 is LNHDA, CDR2 SQIVND (reference sequence). V was cut by 3 bases and J by 4 bases, with 16 bases left in between. The CDR3 sequence is 16 residues long. Here the CDR3 reads CASSIKYRTTGNTIYF. In nucleotides, the CDR3 is TGTGCCAGTAGTATCAAGTACAGAACTACAGGAAACACCATATATTTT.

Written as DNA, the CDR3 is TGCGCCAGCAGCCATAACACCGGGGAGCTGTTTTTT. Its translation is CASSHNTGELFF. The chain links TRBV4-1 to TRBJ2-2, with D hard to call. Germline V lookup: CDR1 MGHRA, CDR2 YSYEKL. V lost 3 bases, J lost 2 bases, and 1 base lay in between. This CDR3 region has 12 residues.

The chain recombines TRBV2 with TRBJ2-4, with 7 nucleotides matching TRBD1. V was pared by 4 bases and J by 7 bases, with 13 bases of the junction left unmatched. This CDR3 has 16 residues. CDR1 and CDR2 from the germline V gene are SNHLY and FYNNEI. CDR3 sequence (DNA): TGTGCCAGCAGTGTATTCAGGGGGAAGGTCGGGAACATTCAGTACTTC. This codes for CASSVFRGKVGNIQYF.

The rearrangement links TRBV11-2 to TRBJ2-7; TRBD2 matches at 14 bases. The CDR3 consists of 16 residues. V trimming: 5 bases; J trimming: 3 bases; junction bases outside the gene matches: 6. Per germline, CDR1 SGHAT and CDR2 FQNNGV. This chain's CDR3 is CASSILGTSGSYEQYF. CDR3 in DNA: TGTGCCAGCAGCATACTCGGGACTAGCGGGAGCTACGAGCAGTACTTC. Full variable domain (rest looked up from reference TRBV11-2 and TRBJ2-7): EAGVAQSPRYKIIEKRQSVAFWCNPISGHATLYWYQQILGQGPKLLIQFQNNGVVDDSQLPKDRFSAERLKGVDSTLKIQPAKLEDSAVYLCASSILGTSGSYEQYFGPGTRLTVT.

This chain joins TRBV11-3 and TRBJ2-2; either TRBD1 or TRBD2 may fit D (5 bases each). In germline, CDR1 is SGHNT, CDR2 YENEEA. Trimming took off 2 bases at V and 7 bases at J, with 17 bases between the two ends. The CDR3 runs 16 residues. CDR3 protein: CASSLIPGPVVGELFF. Here the CDR3 DNA reads TGTGCCAGCAGCTTAATTCCGGGACCGGTGGTCGGGGAGCTGTTTTTT.

V usage is TRBV11-3 and J usage is TRBJ2-2, with 12 positions matching TRBD2. Germline CDR1 and CDR2: SGHNT and YENEEA. Trimming cost V 5 bases and J 4 bases; bases outside gene matches: 8. The CDR3 runs 17 residues. The CDR3 region is CASSRGTSGWSTGELFF. CDR3 DNA: TGTGCCAGCAGCCGAGGGACTAGCGGGTGGAGCACCGGGGAGCTGTTTTTT.

V is TRBV27 and J is TRBJ2-5; D not certain. The CDR3 sequence is 11 residues long. The ends were cut back, 7 bases at V and 5 bases at J, with 8 bases in the middle. Germline CDR1 and CDR2: MNHEY and SMNVEV (reference sequence). DNA of the CDR3: TGTGCCAGCACCCCCAGGGAGACCCAGTACTTC. It yields the protein CASTPRETQYF.

There are a few counts of this clone. V gene TRBV19 combines with J gene TRBJ1-5, with a possible D match to TRBD1 (6 bases). The CDR3 sequence is 20 residues long. The germline gives CDR1 LNHDA, CDR2 SQIVND (reference sequence). Trimming took 5 bases from V and 0 from J, leaving 26 bases between them. For the CDR3, the DNA is TGTGCCAGTAGTTTCCAAGGGGGAGACTTTGGACAGATTAGCAATCAGCCCCAGCATTTT. As protein: CASSFQGGDFGQISNQPQHF.

This chain links TRBV11-2 with TRBJ2-7, with 9 bases identical to TRBD2. V shed 4 bases, J shed 7 bases, and the junction held 11 bases outside the gene matches. Looked up from germline, CDR1 is SGHAT and CDR2 is FQNNGV. CDR3 length: 15 amino acids. As DNA, the CDR3 is TGTGCCAGCAGCTCACCCCGACTAGCGGTGGGAGAGCAGTACTTC. This translates into CASSSPRLAVGEQYF.

The chain carries TRBV18 and TRBJ2-3; D not certain. The CDR3 extends over 14 amino acids. Germline CDR1 KGHSH, CDR2 LQKENI. The V gene lost 2 bases and the J gene lost 1 base, with 7 bases spanning the gap. The CDR3 protein is CASSPDTRTDTQYF. The CDR3 DNA follows: TGTGCCAGCTCACCAGACACCCGCACAGATACGCAGTATTTT.

As DNA, the CDR3 is TGTGCCAGCAACCCCGACAGGGGTCGCACAGATACGCAGTATTTT. Encoded protein: CASNPDRGRTDTQYF. The chain combines TRBV7-8 with TRBJ2-3; 8 bases are shared with TRBD1. The CDR3 runs 15 residues. Germline values: CDR1 SGHVS, CDR2 FQNEAQ. Trimming removed 7 bases from V and 1 base from J; junction bases left unmatched: 7.

V and J are TRBV11-1 and TRBJ2-7; D unresolved. In germline, CDR1 is SGHAT, CDR2 FQDESV (reference sequence). CDR3 length equals 13 residues. V gave up 3 bases and J gave up 1 base, with 7 bases separating them. The DNA for the CDR3 is TGTGCCAGCAGCTTTAGAGTTTCCTACGAGCAGTACTTC. This gives the protein CASSFRVSYEQYF.